The clone carrying this TCR beta chain has just a few counts. Patients underwent thyroid surgery, and none had received any treatment before it. The data derive from a study of metastatic and nonmetastatic thyroid tumors. The CDR3 extends over 15 amino acids. Trimming at V came to 4 bases and at J to 0 bases, leaving 6 bases not matched to a gene. Germline V gives CDR1 MDHEN, CDR2 SYDVKM. Using MiXCR, TCRdb reanalyzed the PCR reads. Of 15,000 to 20,000 clones in the sample, less than 35% were seen once. The chain is built from TRBV28 and TRBJ2-7; 7 nucleotides line up with TRBD1. The sequenced sample was tumor tissue. The sequence derives from a female donor with papillary thyroid cancer or a benign thyroid nodule (not recorded which). Some clones in this sample may be carry-over from other donors' samples. The chain's CDR3 is CASSSGQGDSYEQYF. CDR3 in DNA: TGTGCCAGCAGTTCGGGGCAGGGGGACTCCTACGAGCAGTACTTC.